One and the same sample provided the 32 T cell receptor beta chains below, sequenced in a study of blood T cell repertoires in COVID-19. Sequenced by immunoSEQ multiplex PCR; TCRdb stores in-frame clones only, minus some. The data contain 100,000 to 150,000 clones, roughly 84% of them singletons. Sequenced material: peripheral blood. Receptors were obtained from a man between 60 and 75 years old with acute or convalescent COVID-19.

The V call is TRBV14, the J call TRBJ2-2; 7 bases fit TRBD1. The CDR3 extends over 17 amino acids. Germline CDR1 reads SGHDN; CDR2 reads FVKESK. The V gene end was trimmed by 3 bases and the J gene end by 8 bases; junction bases not matched to a gene: 15. The CDR3 region has the DNA TGTGCCAGCAGCCAGCTCGGGACAGTGGTTAGACCGGGGGAGCTGTTTTTT. Protein product: CASSQLGTVVRPGELFF.

V gene TRBV6-5 combines with J gene TRBJ1-2; perhaps TRBD1 as D (6 bases). The CDR3 spans 12 residues. Germline V gene sequence: CDR1 MNHEY, CDR2 SVGAGI. With 6 bases removed from V and 7 bases from J, the gap between germline ends came to 12 bases. CDR3 sequence (DNA): TGTGCCAGCAGAGGGGGGGGGATTGGCTACACCTTC. Translation: CASRGGGIGYTF.

This chain links TRBV30 with TRBJ2-3; 8 bases fit TRBD1. J gave up 3 bases and V 2 bases, and 7 bases lay outside the gene matches. This CDR3 spans 15 amino acids. From germline, CDR1 is GTSNPN and CDR2 SVGIG (reference sequence). CDR3 nucleotide sequence: TGTGCCTGGAGTAACCGACAGGGGAGAACAGATACGCAGTATTTT. This encodes CAWSNRQGRTDTQYF.

The chain links TRBV10-3 to TRBJ2-2, with 8 positions matching TRBD1. From germline, CDR1 is ENHRY and CDR2 SYGVKD. The CDR3 totals 13 residues. Trimming removed 8 bases from V and 4 bases from J; junction bases left unmatched: 3. The CDR3 loop is CAIAGQATGELFF. For the CDR3, the DNA is TGTGCCATCGCGGGACAGGCCACCGGGGAGCTGTTTTTT.

The chain combines TRBV5-4 with TRBJ1-2; the match to TRBD1 covers 12 bases. V lost 3 bases to trimming and J lost 5 bases; unmatched junction nucleotides: 5. The CDR3 is made up of 15 amino acids. The germline CDR1 and CDR2 sequences are SGHNT and YYREEE (reference sequence). CDR3 nucleotides: TGTGCCAGCAGCTCTGGGACAGGGGGCACGTATGGCTACACCTTC. Translating it yields CASSSGTGGTYGYTF. The variable domain in full, completed from reference TRBV5-4 and TRBJ1-2, reads ETGVTQSPTHLIKTRGQQVTLRCSSQSGHNTVSWYQQALGQGPQFIFQYYREEENGRGNFPPRFSGLQFPNYSSELNVNALELDDSALYLCASSSGTGGTYGYTFGSGTRLTVV.

V usage is TRBV7-2 and J usage is TRBJ1-3, with 8 nucleotides matching TRBD1. The CDR3 consists of 17 residues. With V trimmed by 5 bases and J by 0 bases, 9 bases remained unmatched. Germline V gene sequence: CDR1 SGHTA, CDR2 FQGNSA. This chain's CDR3 is CASSRGRGLGSGNTIYF. The DNA for the CDR3 is TGTGCCAGCAGCAGGGGCAGGGGGCTAGGCTCTGGAAACACCATATATTTT.

The rearrangement links TRBV29-1 to TRBJ2-7, with a weak D call TRBD2 (5 bases). The germline gives CDR1 SQVTM, CDR2 ANQGSEA. The CDR3 is made up of 15 amino acids. V lost 7 bases and J 3 bases, leaving 22 bases between the germline ends. CDR3 sequence (DNA): TGCAGCGCCACCACTCGGACGGGAATAAACTACGAGCAGTACTTC. It yields the protein CSATTRTGINYEQYF.

V is TRBV6-2 or TRBV6-3 and J is TRBJ1-6, with TRBD1 matching over 10 bases. The CDR3 contains 15 residues. With 6 bases clipped from V and 7 bases from J, the junction kept 6 bases outside the gene matches. CDR1 and CDR2 from the germline V gene are MNHEY and SVGEGT. The CDR3 DNA reads TGTGCCAGCAGCCGACAGGGGGCAAAAAATTCACCCCTCCACTTT. Protein: CASSRQGAKNSPLHF.

A few counts support this clone. Germline and junction disagree at one end, which may indicate a read error. CDR3 nucleotide sequence: TGTGCCAGCAGTTTATGGTCACAGGGGGCGAAGACCGGGGAGCTGTTTTTT. Amino acid sequence: CASSLWSQGAKTGELFF. The chain joins TRBV28 to TRBJ2-2; TRBD1 aligns across 9 bases. Germline V gene lookup returns CDR1 MDHEN and CDR2 SYDVKM. The CDR3 consists of 17 residues.

This rearrangement joins TRBV7-9 to TRBJ2-1; D is undetermined. This CDR3 is built from 14 residues. The germline gives CDR1 SEHNR, CDR2 FQNEAQ (reference sequence). V was cut by 0 bases and J by 3 bases, with 6 bases left in between. In DNA, the CDR3 is TGTGCCAGCAGCTTAGCAGCCGGCTACAATGAGCAGTTCTTC. Encoded protein: CASSLAAGYNEQFF.

The chain combines TRBV24-1 with TRBJ2-2; D is uncertain. The germline V and J ends were trimmed by 1 base and 3 bases, with 5 bases remaining between them. The germline CDR1 and CDR2 sequences are KGHDR and SFDVKD. The CDR3 is 14 amino acids. CDR3 protein: CATSDFPDTGELFF. As DNA, the CDR3 is TGTGCCACCAGTGATTTCCCAGACACCGGGGAGCTGTTTTTT.

The chain combines TRBV6-6 with TRBJ1-6; possible D gene TRBD1, 6 bases. Germline V gene data show CDR1 as MNHNY and CDR2 as SVGAGI (reference sequence). The CDR3 is 15 amino acids. V dropped 3 bases and J dropped 3 bases, with 9 bases sitting between them. Written as DNA, the CDR3 is TGTGCCAGCAGTTATGTGACAGGCTATAATTCACCCCTCCACTTT. The encoded protein is CASSYVTGYNSPLHF.

The chain joins TRBV10-3 to TRBJ2-2; D is perhaps TRBD2 (5 bases). Germline V gene data show CDR1 as ENHRY and CDR2 as SYGVKD. V was trimmed by 3 bases and J by 6 bases, leaving 14 bases between them. The CDR3 loop spans 15 amino acids. CDR3 in amino acids: CAISDGLAQAGELFF. CDR3 in DNA: TGTGCCATCAGTGACGGGCTAGCCCAAGCCGGGGAGCTGTTTTTT.

This sequence joins TRBV11-2 and TRBJ2-1; 13 bases match TRBD2. Trimming cost V 2 bases and J 8 bases; bases outside gene matches: 9. The CDR3 sequence is 17 residues long. Per the germline V gene, CDR1 is SGHAT and CDR2 is FQNNGV. The CDR3 loop is CASSLTWTSGGRDEQFF. CDR3 DNA sequence: TGTGCCAGCAGCTTAACCTGGACTAGCGGGGGCCGCGATGAGCAGTTCTTC.

The chain couples TRBV30 to TRBJ1-3, with D perhaps TRBD1 (6 bases). This CDR3 has 13 residues. Trimming cost V 6 bases and J 5 bases, with 14 bases left between them. Germline V gene data show CDR1 as GTSNPN and CDR2 as SVGIG (reference sequence). The CDR3 bases are TGTGCCTGTAAAACAGGGAACCGAAACACCATATATTTT. Protein product: CACKTGNRNTIYF.

This clone showed up just a few times. The sample contains more than one DNA sequence encoding this CDR3. The chain uses TRBV5-1 and TRBJ2-7; D is perhaps TRBD1 (5 bases). This CDR3 has 13 residues. V was clipped by 0 bases and J by 3 bases, with 7 bases between them. CDR1 and CDR2 (germline): SGHRS, YFSETQ. CDR3 in amino acids: CASSLGQSYEQYF. The DNA of the CDR3 is TGCGCCAGCAGCTTGGGACAGAGCTACGAGCAGTACTTC.

V is TRBV20-1 and J is TRBJ2-7, with D possibly TRBD2 on 5 matching bases. Germline V gene data show CDR1 as DFQATT and CDR2 as SNEGSKA (reference sequence). Trimming stripped 3 bases from V and 2 bases from J, with 14 bases between. The CDR3 is 14 residues long. CDR3 coding DNA: TGCAGTGCTAGTGGACTGACCAATCCCTACGAGCAGTACTTC. It codes for CSASGLTNPYEQYF.

The chain carries TRBV10-1 and TRBJ1-2; 7 bases match TRBD1. With 0 bases clipped from V and 0 bases from J, the junction kept 16 bases outside the gene matches. The CDR3 totals 20 residues. Germline-derived CDR1 and CDR2 are WNHNN and SYGVQD (reference sequence). The DNA of the CDR3 is TGCGCCAGCAGTGAGTCGCCCCTCGGATGGACAGGAAAAGCTAACTATGGCTACACCTTC. Residues: CASSESPLGWTGKANYGYTF.

This rearrangement joins TRBV4-1 to TRBJ2-7, with 7 bases aligning to TRBD1. The CDR3 is 16 amino acids. Looked up from germline, CDR1 is MGHRA and CDR2 is YSYEKL. V was pared by 1 base and J by 4 bases, with 10 bases of the junction left unmatched. CDR3 coding DNA: TGCGCCAGCAGCCAAGCCTCGAGGACAGGAGAATACGAGCAGTACTTC. Residues: CASSQASRTGEYEQYF.

The J gene is TRBJ1-1, the V gene TRBV5-4, with D perhaps TRBD1 (5 bases). V gave up 2 bases and J gave up 5 bases, with 10 bases separating them. This CDR3 has 13 amino acids. Germline CDR1 and CDR2: SGHNT and YYREEE (reference sequence). The CDR3 reads CASSFGGKTEAFF. The CDR3 DNA reads as TGTGCCAGCAGCTTCGGGGGTAAGACTGAAGCTTTCTTT.

The rearrangement joins TRBV6-4 to TRBJ2-3; 10 bases are a match to TRBD2. CDR3 length equals 16 residues. V lost 6 bases and J lost 2; bases outside the gene matches: 8. From germline, CDR1 is MRHNA and CDR2 SNTAGT. The CDR3 region is CASSPTAGGSTDTQYF. Written as DNA, the CDR3 is TGTGCCAGCAGCCCGACAGCGGGAGGGTCCACAGATACGCAGTATTTT.

The V gene is TRBV5-1, the J gene TRBJ2-7, with TRBD1 matching over 10 bases. Germline CDR1 and CDR2: SGHRS and YFSETQ. The CDR3 extends over 14 amino acids. With V trimmed by 0 bases and J by 5 bases, 2 bases remained unmatched. For the CDR3, the DNA is TGCGCCAGCAGCTTGGGACAGGGGGCCGACGAGCAGTACTTC. Encoded protein: CASSLGQGADEQYF.

The rearrangement links TRBV7-2 to TRBJ2-5, with D maybe TRBD2 (7 bases). This CDR3 is built from 15 residues. CDR1 is SGHTA, CDR2 FQGNSA, per germline. Trimming took off 6 bases at V and 5 bases at J, with 19 bases between the two ends. CDR3 bases: TGTGCCAGCAGTTCCGCGGGGGCCCTCTCGGAGACCCAGTACTTC. Its translation is CASSSAGALSETQYF.

Only one count was recorded for this clone. The chain combines TRBV3-1 (or the pseudogene TRBV3-2) with TRBJ1-2; 7 nucleotides agree with TRBD1. Germline trimming cut 4 bases from V and 6 bases from J; bases unmatched to any gene: 17. The CDR3 consists of 17 residues. Germline V lookup: CDR1 LGHDT, CDR2 YNNKEL (reference sequence). In DNA form, the CDR3 reads TGTGCCAGCAGCCCCCCCGGGGACAGAACGGCTTGGGATGGCTACACCTTC. It translates to CASSPPGDRTAWDGYTF.

The chain combines TRBV7-2 with TRBJ2-3; 9 bases are shared with TRBD1. The germline V gene has CDR1 SGHTA and CDR2 FQGNSA. With 2 bases clipped from V and 4 bases from J, the junction kept 7 bases outside the gene matches. This CDR3 is built from 16 residues. Written as DNA, the CDR3 is TGTGCCAGCAGCTTAACGTTAACAGGGGGCCCAGATACGCAGTATTTT. Protein: CASSLTLTGGPDTQYF.

This clone was observed once. The rearrangement links TRBV14 to TRBJ1-3; D call uncertain. V lost 1 base and J lost 4, with 5 bases in between. Germline V lookup: CDR1 SGHDN, CDR2 FVKESK. This CDR3 has 13 residues. For the CDR3, the DNA is TGTGCCAGCAGCCAAGTCAGAGGAAACACCATATATTTT. As protein: CASSQVRGNTIYF.

V is TRBV9 and J is TRBJ2-3; D might be TRBD1 (6 bases). The ends were cut back, 0 bases at V and 5 bases at J, with 13 bases in the middle. The germline V gene has CDR1 SGDLS and CDR2 YYNGEE. The CDR3 runs to 15 residues. In DNA, the CDR3 is TGTGCCAGCAGCGTAGTTGGACAGTTGGAAGATACGCAGTATTTT. Encoded protein: CASSVVGQLEDTQYF.

This chain uses TRBV2 with TRBJ1-5; the D is unclear. Germline lookup yields CDR1 SNHLY and CDR2 FYNNEI. The CDR3 runs to 13 residues. Trimming stripped 7 bases from V and 3 bases from J, with 10 bases between. The CDR3 reads CASKGGSNQPQHF. CDR3 in DNA: TGTGCCAGCAAGGGAGGTTCCAATCAGCCCCAGCATTTT.

This chain connects TRBV7-3 to TRBJ1-5; no reliable D call. CDR3 size: 13 residues. Trimming shortened V by 0 bases and J by 6 bases, and 6 bases separated the two germline ends. Germline V gene sequence: CDR1 SGHTA, CDR2 FQGTGA. The CDR3 DNA follows: TGTGCCAGCAGCTTAACGCCAGGTCAGCCCCAGCATTTT. Encoded protein: CASSLTPGQPQHF.

The chain links TRBV5-1 to TRBJ2-2; 7 bases are a match to TRBD1. V lost 4 bases to trimming and J lost 6 bases; unmatched junction nucleotides: 9. The CDR3 sequence is 15 residues long. Germline values: CDR1 SGHRS, CDR2 YFSETQ. The chain's CDR3 is CASSPLGGFSGELFF. The CDR3 nucleotides are TGCGCCAGCAGCCCCTTAGGGGGCTTTTCCGGGGAGCTGTTTTTT.

The gene calls are TRBV5-1 and TRBJ2-7; D is uncertain. This CDR3 has 11 amino acids. Germline values: CDR1 SGHRS, CDR2 YFSETQ. The ends were cut back, 5 bases at V and 3 bases at J, with 6 bases in the middle. DNA of the CDR3: TGCGCCAGCAGGAACAGCTACGAGCAGTACTTC. Protein sequence: CASRNSYEQYF.

The chain employs TRBV3-1 (or the pseudogene TRBV3-2) and TRBJ1-2; 8 bases are a match to TRBD1. The CDR3 has 14 amino acids. Trimming took 1 base from V and 4 from J; bases not matched to a gene: 2. Germline V gene data show CDR1 as LGHDT and CDR2 as YNNKEL (reference sequence). This CDR3 is CASSQVTGGYGYTF. CDR3 sequence (DNA): TGTGCCAGCAGCCAAGTCACAGGGGGCTATGGCTACACCTTC.